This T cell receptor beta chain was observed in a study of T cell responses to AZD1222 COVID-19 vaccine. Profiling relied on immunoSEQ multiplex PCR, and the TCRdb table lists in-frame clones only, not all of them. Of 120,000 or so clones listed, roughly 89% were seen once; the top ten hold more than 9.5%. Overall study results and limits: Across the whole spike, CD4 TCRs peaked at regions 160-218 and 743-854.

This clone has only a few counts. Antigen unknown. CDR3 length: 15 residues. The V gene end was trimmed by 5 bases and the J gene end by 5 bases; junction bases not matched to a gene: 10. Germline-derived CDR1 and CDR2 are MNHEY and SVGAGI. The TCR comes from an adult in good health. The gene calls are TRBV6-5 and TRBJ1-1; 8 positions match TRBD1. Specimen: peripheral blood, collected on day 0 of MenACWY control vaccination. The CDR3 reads CASSPGTGAGTEAFF. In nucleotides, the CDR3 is TGTGCCAGCAGTCCCGGGACAGGTGCGGGGACTGAAGCTTTCTTT.